A selection of T cell receptor beta chains follows, all from one sample in a study of Ad26.COV2.S vaccination and SARS-CoV-2 variants. Sequencing used immunoSEQ multiplex PCR; TCRdb keeps in-frame clones, though not all of them. The sample includes about 470,000 clones, around 91% of them seen just once. Material: peripheral blood, obtained in a trial of Ad26.COV2.S vaccine versus placebo. Receptors originate from a person between 18 and 65 years old who received the Ad26.COV2.S COVID-19 vaccine or a placebo. The CDR3 runs from the conserved cysteine through the conserved F or W. A D gene is named only where the DNA matches it firmly. Size is stated for part of the rows, as once, few or many counts, or as a class when the clone is expanded.

TRBV6-6,TRBJ1-5,-,-,TGTGCCAGCAGCCCGAGGGGGAATCAGCCCCAGCATTTT,CASSPRGNQPQHF
TRBV19,TRBJ2-4,-,few,TGTGCCAGTAGTATATACCCAGGAGTGGGGGAAAACATTCAGTACTTC,CASSIYPGVGENIQYF
TRBV9,TRBJ2-3,-,-,TGTGCCAGCAGCGTAGGGGGTGGGGTTCGCACAGATACGCAGTATTTT,CASSVGGGVRTDTQYF
TRBV7-8,TRBJ1-2,TRBD1,-,TGTGCCAGCAGCTTGGGACAGGTTAACTATGGCTACACCTTC,CASSLGQVNYGYTF
TRBV18,TRBJ1-1,-,-,TGTGCCAGCTCAGCTGGGCTAAACACTGAAGCTTTCTTT,CASSAGLNTEAFF
TRBV19,TRBJ2-5,-,once,TGTGCCAGTAGTCCCCCGGGAAGGGACCAAGAGACCCAGTACTTC,CASSPPGRDQETQYF
TRBV7-2,TRBJ2-1,-,-,TGTGCCAGCAGCATCGAACCCGTCCGGGAGGAGCAGTTCTTC,CASSIEPVREEQFF
TRBV4-3,TRBJ2-7,TRBD2,-,TGCGCCAGTTCACTCTCGGTAGCGGGTCCTCGGCCCTACGAGCAGTACTTC,CASSLSVAGPRPYEQYF
TRBV10-3,TRBJ2-3,TRBD2,-,TGTGCCATCAGTGAGCCCCGGGTAGCGGGATTGGGCACAGATACGCAGTATTTT,CAISEPRVAGLGTDTQYF
TRBV5-4,TRBJ2-3,TRBD1,-,TGTGCCAGCAGCTTCTCCGGGACAGGGCCACGGACGCAGTATTTT,CASSFSGTGPRTQYF
TRBV7-9,TRBJ2-2,-,-,TGTGCCAGCAGCAAGGAATTAGGGGAGCTGTTTTTT,CASSKELGELFF
TRBV5-6,TRBJ2-1,-,-,TGTGCCAGCAGCTTACGGGGCAGCTCCTACAATGAGCAGTTCTTC,CASSLRGSSYNEQFF
TRBV6-6,TRBJ1-1,TRBD1,-,TGTGCCAGCAAATACAGGGGTGGCACTGAAGCTTTCTTT,CASKYRGGTEAFF
TRBV10-3,TRBJ2-2,-,-,TGTGCCATCAAGGTTGGCGGGCTTACCGGGGAGCTGTTTTTT,CAIKVGGLTGELFF
TRBV6-2/TRBV6-3,TRBJ1-3,-,-,TGTGCCAGCAGTAAGGGACACCCCGGCGGGAACACCATATATTTT,CASSKGHPGGNTIYF
TRBV7-9,TRBJ2-5,-,once,TGTGCCAGCAGCCTTGAAAGGGCAGCCCAAGAGACCCAGTACTTC,CASSLERAAQETQYF
TRBV5-1,TRBJ2-1,TRBD1,-,TGCGCCAGCAGCTTACAGGGGCGGGAGCAGTTCTTC,CASSLQGREQFF
TRBV3-1/TRBV3-2,TRBJ1-1,-,-,TGTGCCAGCAGCCCGGACAAGGTGTCTGAAGCTTTCTTT,CASSPDKVSEAFF
TRBV4-1,TRBJ2-7,TRBD2,-,TGCGCCAGCAGCCAATTTACTAGCGGGACCTACGAGCAGTACTTC,CASSQFTSGTYEQYF
TRBV6-2/TRBV6-3,TRBJ2-7,-,-,TGTGCCAGCAGTTATCGGGACTTTTCTGCCTACGAGCAGTACTTC,CASSYRDFSAYEQYF
TRBV5-1,TRBJ2-7,TRBD2,-,TGCGCCAGCAGCACCGGACTAGCGGGAGGGCCGGGCGAGCAGTACTTC,CASSTGLAGGPGEQYF
TRBV21-1,TRBJ2-1,-,-,TGTGCCAGCAGCAAAGGTAGGGGACTAGCGGGACCATACAATGAGCAGTTCTTC,CASSKGRGLAGPYNEQFF
TRBV19,TRBJ1-1,-,-,TGTGCCAGTAGTCCACCGCAGGCGGGGGACACTGAAGCTTTCTTT,CASSPPQAGDTEAFF
TRBV27,TRBJ2-1,TRBD2,-,TGTGCCAGCAGTTTGGGGGAGGGGTATTTCTTC,CASSLGEGYFF
TRBV7-3,TRBJ2-7,-,-,TGTGCCAGCAGCTTAAACCCGAGCAGTGTCGAGCAGTACTTC,CASSLNPSSVEQYF
TRBV30,TRBJ1-1,TRBD1,-,TGTGCCTGGAGAAACAGGGGAAACACTGAAGCTTTCTTT,CAWRNRGNTEAFF